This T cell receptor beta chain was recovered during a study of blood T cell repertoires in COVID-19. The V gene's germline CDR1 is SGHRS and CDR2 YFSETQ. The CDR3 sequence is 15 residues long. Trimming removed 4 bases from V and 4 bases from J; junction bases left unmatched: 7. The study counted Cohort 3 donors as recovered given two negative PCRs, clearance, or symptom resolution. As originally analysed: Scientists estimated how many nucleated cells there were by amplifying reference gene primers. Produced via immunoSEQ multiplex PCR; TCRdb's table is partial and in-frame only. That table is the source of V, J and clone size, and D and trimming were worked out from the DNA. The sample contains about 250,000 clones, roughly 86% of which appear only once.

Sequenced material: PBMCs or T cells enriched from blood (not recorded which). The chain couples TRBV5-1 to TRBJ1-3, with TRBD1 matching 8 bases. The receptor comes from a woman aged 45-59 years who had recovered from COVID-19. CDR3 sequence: CASSGDRKRGNTIYF. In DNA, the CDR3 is TGCGCCAGCAGCGGGGACAGGAAGAGGGGAAACACCATATATTTT.